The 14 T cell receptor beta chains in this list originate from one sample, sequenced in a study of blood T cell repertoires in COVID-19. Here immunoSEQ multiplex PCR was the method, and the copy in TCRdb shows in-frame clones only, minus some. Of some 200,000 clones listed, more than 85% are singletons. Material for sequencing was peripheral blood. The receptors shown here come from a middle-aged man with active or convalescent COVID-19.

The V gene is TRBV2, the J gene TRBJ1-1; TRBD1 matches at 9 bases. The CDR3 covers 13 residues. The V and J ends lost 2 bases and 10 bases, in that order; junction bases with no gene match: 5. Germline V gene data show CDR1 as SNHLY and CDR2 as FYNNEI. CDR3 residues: CASSETGQGRAFF. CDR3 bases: TGTGCCAGCAGTGAAACGGGACAGGGAAGAGCTTTCTTT.

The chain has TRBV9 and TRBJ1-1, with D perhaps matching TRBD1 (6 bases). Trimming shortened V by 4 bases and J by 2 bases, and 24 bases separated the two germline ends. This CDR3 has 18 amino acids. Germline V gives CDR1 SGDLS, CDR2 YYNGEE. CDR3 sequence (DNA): TGTGCCAGCAGCACCCACTCAGGGGCCGCGGAGGTTAACACTGAAGCTTTCTTT. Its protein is CASSTHSGAAEVNTEAFF.

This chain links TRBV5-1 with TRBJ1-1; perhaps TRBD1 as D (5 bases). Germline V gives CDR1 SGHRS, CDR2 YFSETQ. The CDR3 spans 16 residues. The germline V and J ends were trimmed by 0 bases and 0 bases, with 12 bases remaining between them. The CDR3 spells CASSLDRGRMNTEAFF. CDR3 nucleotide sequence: TGCGCCAGCAGCTTGGATCGGGGGAGGATGAACACTGAAGCTTTCTTT.

The CDR3 nucleotides are TGTGCCAGCCAGGGGATGGATTTCCTAAACATTCAGTACTTC. Amino acid sequence: CASQGMDFLNIQYF. This chain uses TRBV28 with TRBJ2-4; tentative D call: TRBD1 (6 bases). The CDR3 sequence is 14 residues long. The germline V and J ends were trimmed by 8 bases and 6 bases, with 17 bases remaining between them. The V gene's germline CDR1 is MDHEN and CDR2 SYDVKM.

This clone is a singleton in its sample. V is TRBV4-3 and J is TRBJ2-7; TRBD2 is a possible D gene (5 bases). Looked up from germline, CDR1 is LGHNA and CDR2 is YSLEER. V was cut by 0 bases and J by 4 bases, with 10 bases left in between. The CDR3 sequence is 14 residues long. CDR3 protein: CASSQDGGRYEQYF. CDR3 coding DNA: TGCGCCAGCAGCCAAGATGGAGGAAGGTACGAGCAGTACTTC.

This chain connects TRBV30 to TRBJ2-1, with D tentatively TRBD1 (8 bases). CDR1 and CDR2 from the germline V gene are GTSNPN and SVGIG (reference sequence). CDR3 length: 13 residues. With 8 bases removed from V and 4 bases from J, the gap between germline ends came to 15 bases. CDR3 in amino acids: CAHYRGGYNEQFF. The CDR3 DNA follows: TGTGCCCATTACAGGGGGGGTTACAATGAGCAGTTCTTC.

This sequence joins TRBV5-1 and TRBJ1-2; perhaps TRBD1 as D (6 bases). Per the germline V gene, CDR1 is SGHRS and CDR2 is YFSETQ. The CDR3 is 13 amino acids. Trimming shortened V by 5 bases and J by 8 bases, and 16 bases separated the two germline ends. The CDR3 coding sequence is TGCGCCAGCAGTCCCGGGACATTGGCCGGCTACACCTTC. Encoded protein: CASSPGTLAGYTF.

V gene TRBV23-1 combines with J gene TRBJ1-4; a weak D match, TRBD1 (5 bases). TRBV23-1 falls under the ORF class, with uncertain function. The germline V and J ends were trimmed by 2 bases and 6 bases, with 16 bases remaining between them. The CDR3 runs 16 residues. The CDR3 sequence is CASSQKAWGEDEKLFF. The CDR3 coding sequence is TGCGCCAGCAGTCAAAAGGCCTGGGGGGAGGATGAAAAACTGTTTTTT.

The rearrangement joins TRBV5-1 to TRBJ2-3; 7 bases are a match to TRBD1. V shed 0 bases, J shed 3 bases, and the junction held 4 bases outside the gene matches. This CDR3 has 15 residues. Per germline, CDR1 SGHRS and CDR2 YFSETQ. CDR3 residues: CASSLVTGLTDTQYF. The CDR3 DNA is TGCGCCAGCAGCTTGGTGACAGGGTTGACAGATACGCAGTATTTT. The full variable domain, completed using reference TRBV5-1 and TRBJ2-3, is KAGVTQTPRYLIKTRGQQVTLSCSPISGHRSVSWYQQTPGQGLQFLFEYFSETQRNKGNFPGRFSGRQFSNSRSEMNVSTLELGDSALYLCASSLVTGLTDTQYFGPGTRLTVL.

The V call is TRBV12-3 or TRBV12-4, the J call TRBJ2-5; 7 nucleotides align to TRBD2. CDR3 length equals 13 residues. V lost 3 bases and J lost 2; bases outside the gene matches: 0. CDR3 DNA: TGTGCCAGCAGTTTCGGGGGGCAAGAGACCCAGTACTTC. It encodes CASSFGGQETQYF.

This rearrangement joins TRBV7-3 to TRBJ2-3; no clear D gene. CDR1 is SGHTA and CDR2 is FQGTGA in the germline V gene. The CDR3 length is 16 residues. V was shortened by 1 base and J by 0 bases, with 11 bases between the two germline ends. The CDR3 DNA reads TGTGCCAGCAGCTTAAGTCGTGGGCTTAGCACAGATACGCAGTATTTT. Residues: CASSLSRGLSTDTQYF.

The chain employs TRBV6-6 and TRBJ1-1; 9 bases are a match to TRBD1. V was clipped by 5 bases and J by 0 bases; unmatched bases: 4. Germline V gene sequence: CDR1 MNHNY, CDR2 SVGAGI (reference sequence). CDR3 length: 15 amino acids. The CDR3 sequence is CASSTRTGVNTEAFF. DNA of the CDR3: TGTGCCAGCAGTACCCGGACAGGGGTGAACACTGAAGCTTTCTTT.

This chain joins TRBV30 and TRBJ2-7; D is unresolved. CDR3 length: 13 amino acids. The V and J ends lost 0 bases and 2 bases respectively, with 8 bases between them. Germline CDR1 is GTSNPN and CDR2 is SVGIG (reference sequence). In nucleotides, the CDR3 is TGTGCCTGGAGTGTATTGCCTACCTACGAGCAGTACTTC. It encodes CAWSVLPTYEQYF.

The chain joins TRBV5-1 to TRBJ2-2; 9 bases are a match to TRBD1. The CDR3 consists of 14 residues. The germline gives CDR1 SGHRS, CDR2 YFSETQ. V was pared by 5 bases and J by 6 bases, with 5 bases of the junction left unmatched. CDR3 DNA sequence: TGCGCCAGCAGAAGACAGGGGGGAGCCGGGGAGCTGTTTTTT. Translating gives CASRRQGGAGELFF.